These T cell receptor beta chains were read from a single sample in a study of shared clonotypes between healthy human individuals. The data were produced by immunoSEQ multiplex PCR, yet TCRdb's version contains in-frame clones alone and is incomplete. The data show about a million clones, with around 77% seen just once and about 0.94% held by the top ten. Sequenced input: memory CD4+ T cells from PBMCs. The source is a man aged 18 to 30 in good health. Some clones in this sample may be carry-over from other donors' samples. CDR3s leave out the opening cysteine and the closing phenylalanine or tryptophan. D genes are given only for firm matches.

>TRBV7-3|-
ASSLALTTGTDTQY
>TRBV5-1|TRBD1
ASSQGQGGFGA
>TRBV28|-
ASSLGWRAYTSSYEQY
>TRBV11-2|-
ASSPGQTTGELF
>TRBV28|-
ASSLSHSIYGYT
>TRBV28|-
ASSLPDSEQY
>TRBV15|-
ATSRTGSGNQPQH
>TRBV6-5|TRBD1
ASSWTFTGESAF
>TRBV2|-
ASKRTFEKLF
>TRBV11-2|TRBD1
ASSLQGARTEAF
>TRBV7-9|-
ASSLPSGASNEQF
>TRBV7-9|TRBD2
ASSAPGLAGSRSEQF
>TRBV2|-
ASSGGSGNTIY
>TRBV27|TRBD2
ASSYAGVREQF
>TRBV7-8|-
ASSLRGVGANVLT
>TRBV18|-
ASSPGGGWDQPQH
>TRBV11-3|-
ASSLLAGEQF
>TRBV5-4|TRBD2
ASSWGTSGSYEQY
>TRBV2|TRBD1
ASSESDRTGLNGYT
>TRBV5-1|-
ASSLAPAGAYEKLF
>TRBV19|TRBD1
ASSSLGTGTYGYT
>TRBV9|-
ASSVGDNEQF
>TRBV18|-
ASSPSEWTLGVTEAF
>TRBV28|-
ASSPKGPNTGELF
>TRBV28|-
ASWGRGDTQY
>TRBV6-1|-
ASSEERAVAGELF
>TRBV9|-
ASSAGTPGKASYGYT
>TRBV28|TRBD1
ASSLDRGRSYEQY
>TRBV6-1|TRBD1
ASRTGGGGEQY
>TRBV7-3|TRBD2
ASSFRTRATDTQY
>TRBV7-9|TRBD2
ASSPPSGRAGSDTQY
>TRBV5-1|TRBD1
ASNDRGGESEAF
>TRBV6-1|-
ASSEFNEQF
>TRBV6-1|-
ASSEAQGGNQPQH
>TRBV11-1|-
ASSSSSYYNEQF
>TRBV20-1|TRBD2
SAWGGKEQF
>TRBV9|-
ASSVGRDGIVNEQF
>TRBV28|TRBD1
ASSLGTGPI
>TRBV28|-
ASSLEAGNTIY
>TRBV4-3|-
ASSQERPSISSGANVLT
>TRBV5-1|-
ASSPPGGLDHEQY
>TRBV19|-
ASRLNRAGGYT
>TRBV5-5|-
ASSLYGRDYEQY
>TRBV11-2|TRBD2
ASSLGLARYEQY
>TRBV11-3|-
ASSSPGGAGELF
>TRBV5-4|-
ASSPAGTEYNEQF
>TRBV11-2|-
ASSLLIGKEAF
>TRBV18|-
ASSPRGSSLDAYFTYEQY
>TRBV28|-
ASSYGGNTEAF
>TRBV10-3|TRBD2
AISELTGLAGATGELF
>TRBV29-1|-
SVERGTSGYGYT
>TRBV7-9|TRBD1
ASSQDRVNSPLH
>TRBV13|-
ASSQGGTDTQY
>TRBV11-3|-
ASSVGRETQY
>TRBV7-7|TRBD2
ASSLTSGFNNEQF
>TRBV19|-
ASSIRSRVGTEAF
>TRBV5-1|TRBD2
ASSLTAGGSTDTQY
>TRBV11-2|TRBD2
ASSFTSGSSYEQY
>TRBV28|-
ASNTGSPGANVLT
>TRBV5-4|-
ASRDWATDTQY